This T cell receptor (beta chain) is from a study of blood T cell repertoires in COVID-19. For the study at large: PBMCs, B-cell-depleted T cells, or T cells were the source of the cDNA or gDNA that made up the material.

The CDR3 has 16 residues. V was pared by 1 base and J by 0 bases, with 10 bases between. Germline CDR1 MGHDK, CDR2 SYGVNS. The table came from immunoSEQ multiplex PCR; TCRdb's copy has only in-frame clones and leaves some out. The sample carries around 76,000 clones, 85% to 90% recorded once. The sequenced sample was peripheral blood. This chain uses TRBV25-1 with TRBJ1-3; D is perhaps TRBD1 (5 bases). This clonotype was sampled from an older man with acute or convalescent COVID-19. CDR3 amino acids: CASSEWGGTSGNTIYF. The CDR3 coding sequence is TGTGCCAGCAGTGAATGGGGGGGGACCTCTGGAAACACCATATATTTT.